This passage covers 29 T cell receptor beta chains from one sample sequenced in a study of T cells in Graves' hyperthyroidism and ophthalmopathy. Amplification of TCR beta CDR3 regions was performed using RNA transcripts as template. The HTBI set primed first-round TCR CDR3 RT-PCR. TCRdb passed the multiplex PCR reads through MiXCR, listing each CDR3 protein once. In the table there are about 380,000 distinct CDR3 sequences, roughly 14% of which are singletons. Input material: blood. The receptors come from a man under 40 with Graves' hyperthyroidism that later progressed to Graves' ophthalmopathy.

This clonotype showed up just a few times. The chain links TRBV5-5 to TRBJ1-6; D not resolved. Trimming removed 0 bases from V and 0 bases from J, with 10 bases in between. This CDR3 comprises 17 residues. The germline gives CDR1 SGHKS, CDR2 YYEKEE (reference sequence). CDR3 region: CASSLARRPSYNSPLHF. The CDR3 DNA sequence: TGTGCCAGCAGCTTGGCGAGGAGGCCCTCCTATAATTCACCCCTCCACTTT.

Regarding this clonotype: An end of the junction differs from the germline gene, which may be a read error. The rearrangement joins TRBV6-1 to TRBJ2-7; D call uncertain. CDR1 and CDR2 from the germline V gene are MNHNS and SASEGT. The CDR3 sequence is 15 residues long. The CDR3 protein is CGSSEALSGSYEQYF. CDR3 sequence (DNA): TGTGGCAGCAGTGAAGCTTTATCTGGCAGCTACGAGCAGTACTTC.

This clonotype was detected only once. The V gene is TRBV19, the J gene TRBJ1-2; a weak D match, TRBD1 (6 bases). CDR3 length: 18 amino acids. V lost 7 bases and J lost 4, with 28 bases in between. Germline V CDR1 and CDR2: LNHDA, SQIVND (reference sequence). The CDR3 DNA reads TGTGCCAGTACGCCCCAAGGGGGGGCACCAACTCGGGTCTATGGCTACACCTTC. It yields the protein CASTPQGGAPTRVYGYTF.

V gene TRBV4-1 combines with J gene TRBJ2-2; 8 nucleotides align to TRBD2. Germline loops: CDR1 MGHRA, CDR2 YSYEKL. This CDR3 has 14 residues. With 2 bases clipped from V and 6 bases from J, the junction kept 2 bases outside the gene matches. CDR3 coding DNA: TGCGCCAGCAGCCAATTAGCGGGGCCCGGGGAGCTGTTTTTT. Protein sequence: CASSQLAGPGELFF.

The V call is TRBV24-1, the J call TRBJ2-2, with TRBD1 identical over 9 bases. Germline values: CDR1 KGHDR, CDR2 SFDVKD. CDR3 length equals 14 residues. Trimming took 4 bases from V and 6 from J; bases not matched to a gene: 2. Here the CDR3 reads CATSERQGAGELFF. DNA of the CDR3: TGTGCCACCAGTGAAAGACAGGGGGCCGGGGAGCTGTTTTTT.

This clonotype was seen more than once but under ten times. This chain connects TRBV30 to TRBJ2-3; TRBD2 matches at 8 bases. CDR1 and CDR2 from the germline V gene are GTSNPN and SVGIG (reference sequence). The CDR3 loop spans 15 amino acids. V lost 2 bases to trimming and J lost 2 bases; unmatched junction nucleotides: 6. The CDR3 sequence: CAWSSPGGDTDTQYF. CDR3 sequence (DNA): TGTGCCTGGAGTAGCCCCGGGGGGGACACAGATACGCAGTATTTT.

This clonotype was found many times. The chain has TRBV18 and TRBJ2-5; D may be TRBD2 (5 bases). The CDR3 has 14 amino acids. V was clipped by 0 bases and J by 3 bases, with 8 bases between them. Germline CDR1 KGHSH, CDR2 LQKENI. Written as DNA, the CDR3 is TGTGCCAGCTCACCACCGCACGGGGAAGAGACCCAGTACTTC. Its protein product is CASSPPHGEETQYF.

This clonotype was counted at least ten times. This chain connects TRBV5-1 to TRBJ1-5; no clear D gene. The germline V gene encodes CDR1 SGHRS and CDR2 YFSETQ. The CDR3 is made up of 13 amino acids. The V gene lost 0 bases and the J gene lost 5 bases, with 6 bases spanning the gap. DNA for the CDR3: TGCGCCAGCAGCTTGGAAAGGGATCAGCCCCAGCATTTT. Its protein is CASSLERDQPQHF.

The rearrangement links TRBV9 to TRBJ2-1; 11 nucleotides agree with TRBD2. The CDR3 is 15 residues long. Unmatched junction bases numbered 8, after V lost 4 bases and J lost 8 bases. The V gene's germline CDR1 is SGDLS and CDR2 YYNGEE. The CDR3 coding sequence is TGTGCCAGCAGCCCCATAGCGGGGGGGCGGTATGAGCAGTTCTTC. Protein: CASSPIAGGRYEQFF.

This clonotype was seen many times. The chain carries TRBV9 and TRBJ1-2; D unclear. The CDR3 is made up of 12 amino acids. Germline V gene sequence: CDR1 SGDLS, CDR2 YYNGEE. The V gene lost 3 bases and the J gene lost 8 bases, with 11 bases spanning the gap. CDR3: CASSGSRYGYTF. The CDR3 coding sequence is TGTGCCAGCAGCGGGTCTCGGTACGGCTACACCTTC. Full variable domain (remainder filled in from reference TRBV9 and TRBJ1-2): DSGVTQTPKHLITATGQRVTLRCSPRSGDLSVYWYQQSLDQGLQFLIQYYNGEERAKGNILERFSAQQFPDLHSELNLSSLELGDSALYFCASSGSRYGYTFGSGTRLTVV.

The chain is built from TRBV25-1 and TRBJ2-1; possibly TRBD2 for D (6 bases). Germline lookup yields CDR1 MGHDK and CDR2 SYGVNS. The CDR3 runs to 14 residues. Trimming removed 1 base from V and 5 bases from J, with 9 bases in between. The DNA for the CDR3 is TGTGCCAGCAGTGAATGGAGGGCCGACAATGAGCAGTTCTTC. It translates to CASSEWRADNEQFF.

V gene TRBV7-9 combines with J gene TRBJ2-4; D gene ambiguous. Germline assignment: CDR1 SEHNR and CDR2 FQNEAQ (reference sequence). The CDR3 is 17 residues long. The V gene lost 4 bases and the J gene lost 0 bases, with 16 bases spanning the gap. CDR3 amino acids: CASSSTLSIVAKNIQYF. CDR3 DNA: TGTGCCAGCAGCTCAACCCTCTCCATAGTAGCCAAAAACATTCAGTACTTC.

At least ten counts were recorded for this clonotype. CDR3 amino acids: CASSSPILQETQYF. The CDR3 DNA is TGTGCCAGCAGTTCCCCAATACTCCAAGAGACCCAGTACTTC. The chain carries TRBV28 and TRBJ2-5; no clear D gene. V lost 4 bases to trimming and J lost 1 base, with 10 bases between them. This CDR3 spans 14 amino acids. CDR1 and CDR2 (germline): MDHEN, SYDVKM. Variable domain in full (rest from reference TRBV28 and TRBJ2-5): DVKVTQSSRYLVKRTGEKVFLECVQDMDHENMFWYRQDPGLGLRLIYFSYDVKMKEKGDIPEGYSVSREKKERFSLILESASTNQTSMYLCASSSPILQETQYFGPGTRLLVL.

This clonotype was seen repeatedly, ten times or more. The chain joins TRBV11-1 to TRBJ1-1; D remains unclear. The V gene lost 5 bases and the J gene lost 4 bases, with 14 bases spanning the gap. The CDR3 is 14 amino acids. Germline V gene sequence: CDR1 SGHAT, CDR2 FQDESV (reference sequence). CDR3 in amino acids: CASSRNPEGTEAFF. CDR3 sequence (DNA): TGTGCCAGCAGCCGGAATCCGGAGGGCACTGAAGCTTTCTTT. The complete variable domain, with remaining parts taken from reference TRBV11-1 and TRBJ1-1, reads EAEVAQSPRYKITEKSQAVAFWCDPISGHATLYWYRQILGQGPELLVQFQDESVVDDSQLPKDRFSAERLKGVDSTLKIQPAELGDSAMYLCASSRNPEGTEAFFGQGTRLTVV.

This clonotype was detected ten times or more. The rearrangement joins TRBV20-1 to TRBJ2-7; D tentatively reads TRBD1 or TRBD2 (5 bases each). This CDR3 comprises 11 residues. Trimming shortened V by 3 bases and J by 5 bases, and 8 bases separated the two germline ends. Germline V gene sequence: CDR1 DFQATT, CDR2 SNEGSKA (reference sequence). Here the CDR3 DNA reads TGCAGTGCTAGGGGGCGGGACGAGCAGTACTTC. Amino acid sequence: CSARGRDEQYF.

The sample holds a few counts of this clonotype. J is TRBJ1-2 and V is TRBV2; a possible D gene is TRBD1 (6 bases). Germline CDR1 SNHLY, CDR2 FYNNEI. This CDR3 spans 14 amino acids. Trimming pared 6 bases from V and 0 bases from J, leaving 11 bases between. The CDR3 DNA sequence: TGTGCCAGCAGCTCACAGGGACCTAACTATGGCTACACCTTC. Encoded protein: CASSSQGPNYGYTF.

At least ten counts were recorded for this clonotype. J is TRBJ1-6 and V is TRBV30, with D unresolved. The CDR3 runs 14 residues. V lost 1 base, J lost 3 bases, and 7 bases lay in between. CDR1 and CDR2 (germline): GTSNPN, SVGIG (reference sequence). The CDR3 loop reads CAWSGQSYNSPLHF. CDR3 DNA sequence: TGTGCCTGGAGTGGACAAAGCTATAATTCACCCCTCCACTTT.

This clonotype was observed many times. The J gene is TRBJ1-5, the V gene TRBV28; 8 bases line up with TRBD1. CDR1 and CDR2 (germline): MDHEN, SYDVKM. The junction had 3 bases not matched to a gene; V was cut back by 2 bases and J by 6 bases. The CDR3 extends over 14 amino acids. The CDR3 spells CASSLDRGVQPQHF. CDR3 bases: TGTGCCAGCAGTTTAGACAGGGGAGTTCAGCCCCAGCATTTT.

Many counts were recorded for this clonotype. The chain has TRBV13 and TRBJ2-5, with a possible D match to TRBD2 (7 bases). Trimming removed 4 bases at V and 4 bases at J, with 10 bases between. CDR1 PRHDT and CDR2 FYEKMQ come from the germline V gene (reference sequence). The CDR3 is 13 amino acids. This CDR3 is CASSWGGRETQYF. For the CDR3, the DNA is TGTGCCAGCAGCTGGGGGGGCCGAGAGACCCAGTACTTC.

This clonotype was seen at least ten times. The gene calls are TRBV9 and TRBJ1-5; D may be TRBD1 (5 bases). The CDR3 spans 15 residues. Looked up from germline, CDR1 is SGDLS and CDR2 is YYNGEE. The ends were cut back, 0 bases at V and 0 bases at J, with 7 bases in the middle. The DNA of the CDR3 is TGTGCCAGCAGCGTAGGGGGGAATAGCAATCAGCCCCAGCATTTT. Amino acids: CASSVGGNSNQPQHF. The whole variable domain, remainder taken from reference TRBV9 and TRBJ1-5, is DSGVTQTPKHLITATGQRVTLRCSPRSGDLSVYWYQQSLDQGLQFLIQYYNGEERAKGNILERFSAQQFPDLHSELNLSSLELGDSALYFCASSVGGNSNQPQHFGDGTRLSIL.

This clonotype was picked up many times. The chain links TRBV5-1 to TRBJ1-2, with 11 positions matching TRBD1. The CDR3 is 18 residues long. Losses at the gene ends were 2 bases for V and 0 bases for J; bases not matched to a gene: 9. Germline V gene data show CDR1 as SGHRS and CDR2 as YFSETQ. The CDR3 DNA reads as TGCGCCAGCAGCTTCCTCGGACAGGGGGCATCTACTAACTATGGCTACACCTTC. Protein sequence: CASSFLGQGASTNYGYTF.

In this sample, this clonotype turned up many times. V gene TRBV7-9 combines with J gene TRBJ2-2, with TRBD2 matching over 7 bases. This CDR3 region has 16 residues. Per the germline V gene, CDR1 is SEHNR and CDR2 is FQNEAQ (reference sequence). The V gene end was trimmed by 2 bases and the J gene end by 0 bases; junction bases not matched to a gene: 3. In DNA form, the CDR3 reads TGTGCCAGCAGCTTAAACGCGGGGGCGAACACCGGGGAGCTGTTTTTT. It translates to CASSLNAGANTGELFF. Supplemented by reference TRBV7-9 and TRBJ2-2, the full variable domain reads DTGVSQNPRHKITKRGQNVTFRCDPISEHNRLYWYRQTLGQGPEFLTYFQNEAQLEKSRLLSDRFSAERPKGSFSTLEIQRTEQGDSAMYLCASSLNAGANTGELFFGEGSRLTVL.

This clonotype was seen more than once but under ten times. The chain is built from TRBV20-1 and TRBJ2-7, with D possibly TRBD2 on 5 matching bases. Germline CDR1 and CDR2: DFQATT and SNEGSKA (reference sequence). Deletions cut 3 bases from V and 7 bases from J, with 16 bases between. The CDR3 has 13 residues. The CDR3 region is CSARVPAGREQYF. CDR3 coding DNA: TGCAGTGCTAGGGTCCCGGCGGGTCGGGAGCAGTACTTC.

The chain's CDR3 is CASSTSLTGREQFF. CDR3 sequence (DNA): TGTGCCAGCAGCACATCGTTGACAGGGAGGGAGCAGTTCTTC. The rearrangement uses TRBV7-2 and TRBJ2-1, with D possibly matching TRBD1 (7 bases). The germline V gene encodes CDR1 SGHTA and CDR2 FQGNSA. This CDR3 has 14 amino acids. V was shortened by 5 bases and J by 10 bases, with 18 bases between the two germline ends.

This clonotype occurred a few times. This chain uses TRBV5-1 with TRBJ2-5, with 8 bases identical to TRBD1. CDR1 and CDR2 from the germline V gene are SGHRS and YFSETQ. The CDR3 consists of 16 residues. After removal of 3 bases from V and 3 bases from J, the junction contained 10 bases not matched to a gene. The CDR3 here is CASSWGGTGLEETQYF. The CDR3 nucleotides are TGCGCCAGCAGCTGGGGCGGGACAGGCCTTGAAGAGACCCAGTACTTC.

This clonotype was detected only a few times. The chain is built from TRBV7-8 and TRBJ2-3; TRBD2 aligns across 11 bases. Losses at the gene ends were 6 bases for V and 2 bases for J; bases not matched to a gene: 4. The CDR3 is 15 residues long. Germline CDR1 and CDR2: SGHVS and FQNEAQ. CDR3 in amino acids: CASSRLAGLTDTQYF. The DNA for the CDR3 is TGTGCCAGCAGTCGACTAGCGGGGCTCACAGATACGCAGTATTTT.

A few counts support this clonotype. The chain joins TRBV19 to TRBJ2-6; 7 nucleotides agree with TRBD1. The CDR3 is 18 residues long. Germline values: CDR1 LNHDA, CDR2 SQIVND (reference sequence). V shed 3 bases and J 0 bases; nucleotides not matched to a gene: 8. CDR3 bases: TGTGCCAGTAGTATGGGACAGATTTTATTCTCTGGGGCCAACGTCCTGACTTTC. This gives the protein CASSMGQILFSGANVLTF. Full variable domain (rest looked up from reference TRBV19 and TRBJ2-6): DGGITQSPKYLFRKEGQNVTLSCEQNLNHDAMYWYRQDPGQGLRLIYYSQIVNDFQKGDIAEGYSVSREKKESFPLTVTSAQKNPTAFYLCASSMGQILFSGANVLTFGAGSRLTVL.

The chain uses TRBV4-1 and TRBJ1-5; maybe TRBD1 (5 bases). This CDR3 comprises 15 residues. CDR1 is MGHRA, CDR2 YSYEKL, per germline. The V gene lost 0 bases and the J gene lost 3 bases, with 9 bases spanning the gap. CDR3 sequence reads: CASSQEFRANQPQHF. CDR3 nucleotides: TGCGCCAGCAGCCAAGAATTCAGGGCCAATCAGCCCCAGCATTTT.

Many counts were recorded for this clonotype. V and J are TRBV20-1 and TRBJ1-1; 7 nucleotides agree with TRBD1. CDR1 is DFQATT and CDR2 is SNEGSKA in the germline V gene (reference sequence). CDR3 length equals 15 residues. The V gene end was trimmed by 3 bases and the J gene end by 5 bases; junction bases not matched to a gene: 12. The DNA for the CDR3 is TGCAGTGCTAGGGGGATCGAGACAGGGAGAACTGAAGCTTTCTTT. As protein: CSARGIETGRTEAFF.